The rows below give T cell receptor beta chains drawn from one sample of a study of blood T cell repertoires in COVID-19. Some clones are missing from TCRdb's copy, which holds only in-frame ones; the method was immunoSEQ multiplex PCR. The sample lists approximately 270,000 clones, approximately 90% seen once, with 3% in the top ten. Sequenced material: peripheral blood. All receptors come from a man aged 18 to 30 with active or convalescent COVID-19. The CDR3 runs from the conserved cysteine through the conserved F or W. The D gene is left open where the match is weak. Part of the rows lack a size; the others show once, few, many or a class for expanded clones.

D,J,V,size,DNA,CDR3
.,TRBJ2-7,TRBV27,.,TGTGCCAGCCTAAACTTTCTCGGACAGAACTCCTACGAGCAGTACTTC,CASLNFLGQNSYEQYF
.,TRBJ1-1,TRBV21-1,.,TGTGCCAGCAGCAAAGGGGGAGGGGTGACTGAAGCTTTCTTT,CASSKGGGVTEAFF
.,TRBJ2-7,TRBV19,.,TGTGCCAGCCAACTACAGGGATTGGGCGAGCAGTACTTC,CASQLQGLGEQYF
.,TRBJ2-7,TRBV7-8,.,TGTGCCAGCAGCCTCTCTCGGAGTTACGAGCAGTACTTC,CASSLSRSYEQYF
.,TRBJ1-1,TRBV5-8,.,TGTGCCAGCAGCTCTCCGGGCGGGGAGAACACTGAAGCTTTCTTT,CASSSPGGENTEAFF
.,TRBJ2-7,TRBV18,once,TGTGCCAGCTCACCACCGGAGGGGACCTACGAGCAGTACTTC,CASSPPEGTYEQYF
.,TRBJ1-1,TRBV30,.,TGTGCCTCCTCTCCCGCAGGCCCCACTGAAGCTTTCTTT,CASSPAGPTEAFF
.,TRBJ1-2,TRBV5-4,once,TGTGCCAGCAGCTTGGGTTCGGACTATGGCTACACCTTC,CASSLGSDYGYTF
.,TRBJ2-1,TRBV4-3,.,TGCGCCAGCAGCCAAGACGATCATAGCGGAATCTACAATGAGCAGTTCTTC,CASSQDDHSGIYNEQFF
.,TRBJ1-2,TRBV18,.,TGTGCCAGCTCACCACGCAGGGAAGGCGATGGCTACACCTTC,CASSPRREGDGYTF
.,TRBJ2-1,TRBV28,.,TGTGCCAGCAGCTCCTCCCCGAGCTCCTACAATGAGCAGTTCTTC,CASSSSPSSYNEQFF